This record concerns one T cell receptor beta chain sequence. The data stem from a study of cytomegalovirus exposure and HLA in healthy donors. Study context: In a previous analysis, some 110 million unique TCR beta sequences were found from 170 million or so T cells. Unique TCRs from HLA-typed donors, 70 million to 85 million of them, were held in an early data release.

The V and J ends lost 3 bases and 2 bases respectively, with 7 bases between them. The CDR3 consists of 13 residues. Looked up from germline, CDR1 is SEHNR and CDR2 is FQNEAQ (reference sequence). The PCR ran on 60 Vbeta and 13 Jbeta primers. The assay was immunoSEQ multiplex PCR, and TCRdb's table has in-frame clones only and misses some. The sample yields about 65,000 clones, of which the top ten take up approximately 15%. The receptor was derived from a boy aged 5-17 years in good health and CMV-seronegative. The chain is built from TRBV7-9 and TRBJ1-1; D remains unclear. Sequencing was done on a sample of PBMCs. The CDR3: CASSLLFNTEAFF. In DNA, the CDR3 is TGTGCCAGCAGCTTGCTATTCAACACTGAAGCTTTCTTT.